These 30 T cell receptor beta chains share one sample of origin, sequenced in a study of cytomegalovirus exposure and HLA in healthy donors. The PCR employed 60 Vbeta primers together with 13 Jbeta primers. Sequencing used immunoSEQ multiplex PCR; TCRdb keeps in-frame clones, though not all of them. The table records 100,000 or so clones, around 72% of them present only once. The sequenced sample consisted of PBMCs. The receptors come from a male donor in good health and CMV-seronegative.

V gene TRBV29-1 combines with J gene TRBJ2-1, with a weak D call TRBD2 (6 bases). The CDR3 covers 13 residues. The V and J ends lost 6 bases and 5 bases respectively, with 14 bases between them. The germline V gene has CDR1 SQVTM and CDR2 ANQGSEA. The CDR3 here is CSVGGRGNNEQFF. In DNA, the CDR3 is TGCAGCGTCGGTGGGCGGGGAAACAATGAGCAGTTCTTC.

This clone was counted at least ten times. The chain uses TRBV28 and TRBJ2-7; D is ambiguous. CDR1 and CDR2 from the germline V gene are MDHEN and SYDVKM. The CDR3 is 12 residues long. The V end was cut by 5 bases, the J end by 3 bases, with 8 bases between. The DNA for the CDR3 is TGTGCCAGCAGTATTCTAAGCTACGAGCAGTACTTC. As protein: CASSILSYEQYF.

V gene TRBV29-1 combines with J gene TRBJ2-1, with 7 bases lining up with TRBD1. This CDR3 is built from 13 residues. V shed 6 bases and J 1 base; nucleotides not matched to a gene: 3. Germline V gene lookup returns CDR1 SQVTM and CDR2 ANQGSEA. CDR3 region: CSVNRGSYNEQFF. Here the CDR3 DNA reads TGCAGCGTAAACAGGGGTTCCTACAATGAGCAGTTCTTC.

As DNA, the CDR3 is TGTGCCAGCAGTGACTCGATTCTCAGGGAACACACCGGGGAGCTGTTTTTT. Protein: CASSDSILREHTGELFF. J is TRBJ2-2 and V is TRBV6-4, with a possible D match to TRBD1 (5 bases). Trimming shortened V by 0 bases and J by 3 bases, and 14 bases separated the two germline ends. The CDR3 extends over 17 amino acids. Per the germline V gene, CDR1 is MRHNA and CDR2 is SNTAGT.

The chain links TRBV11-2 to TRBJ2-7; 7 bases are shared with TRBD2. The germline gives CDR1 SGHAT, CDR2 FQNNGV. This CDR3 has 14 residues. The J segment lost 6 bases and the V segment lost 4 bases, leaving 9 bases of the junction unmatched. The CDR3 here is CASSSRTSASEQYF. The CDR3 nucleotides are TGTGCCAGCAGCTCTCGGACTAGTGCATCCGAGCAGTACTTC.

This clone was detected only a few times. This sequence joins TRBV5-6 and TRBJ1-2; 7 bases line up with TRBD1. Germline V gene sequence: CDR1 SGHDT, CDR2 YYEEEE. The trim removed 2 bases at V and 4 bases at J, leaving 8 bases unmatched. The length of the CDR3 is 15 residues. CDR3 sequence: CASSFRGQRGYGYTF. In DNA form, the CDR3 reads TGTGCCAGCAGCTTCCGGGGACAGAGGGGCTATGGCTACACCTTC.

The chain uses TRBV7-2 and TRBJ1-4; D may be TRBD1 (5 bases). The CDR3 sequence is 16 residues long. Trimming cost V 5 bases and J 3 bases, with 16 bases left between them. Germline V gene lookup returns CDR1 SGHTA and CDR2 FQGNSA. For the CDR3, the DNA is TGTGCCAGCAGCCCCTTACCTGGGGCAGCTAATGAAAAACTGTTTTTT. The encoded protein is CASSPLPGAANEKLFF.

The chain joins TRBV27 to TRBJ1-1, with D tentatively TRBD1 (5 bases). The V end was cut by 4 bases, the J end by 3 bases, with 24 bases between. The CDR3 loop spans 18 amino acids. Germline V CDR1 and CDR2: MNHEY, SMNVEV (reference sequence). In DNA form, the CDR3 reads TGTGCCAGCAGTTCCTCACCGGCGGGGGGGTGGGACCACACTGAAGCTTTCTTT. This encodes CASSSSPAGGWDHTEAFF.

The rearrangement links TRBV7-9 to TRBJ2-7, with a weak D call TRBD1 (5 bases). The CDR3 has 17 residues. Germline-derived CDR1 and CDR2 are SEHNR and FQNEAQ (reference sequence). Trimming pared 5 bases from V and 3 bases from J, leaving 23 bases between. In DNA, the CDR3 is TGTGCCAGCAGCCCTCGCCTGTCTGGGGCAGGGAACTACGAGCAGTACTTC. This translates into CASSPRLSGAGNYEQYF. The full variable domain, rest sourced from reference TRBV7-9 and TRBJ2-7, is DTGVSQNPRHKITKRGQNVTFRCDPISEHNRLYWYRQTLGQGPEFLTYFQNEAQLEKSRLLSDRFSAERPKGSFSTLEIQRTEQGDSAMYLCASSPRLSGAGNYEQYFGPGTRLTVT.

This clone was seen more than once but under ten times. The genes are TRBV10-3 and TRBJ1-5; D unclear. CDR3 length: 14 residues. Germline CDR1 and CDR2: ENHRY and SYGVKD. The germline V and J ends were trimmed by 0 bases and 4 bases, with 7 bases remaining between them. CDR3 protein: CAISESSRNQPQHF. The CDR3 DNA reads as TGTGCCATCAGTGAGTCGTCTCGGAATCAGCCCCAGCATTTT.

The rearrangement links TRBV27 to TRBJ1-5; D is possibly TRBD1 (5 bases). Germline-derived CDR1 and CDR2 are MNHEY and SMNVEV (reference sequence). The CDR3 covers 18 residues. V was trimmed by 4 bases and J by 1 base, leaving 20 bases between them. The CDR3 nucleotides read TGTGCCAGCAGTTCCTACCCCGCCCGGACACCCAGCAATCAGCCCCAGCATTTT. This sequence encodes CASSSYPARTPSNQPQHF.

The chain uses TRBV5-8 and TRBJ1-1; D is possibly TRBD1 (5 bases). The germline V and J ends were trimmed by 6 bases and 1 base, with 19 bases remaining between them. Germline V gene data show CDR1 as SGHTS and CDR2 as YDEGEE. CDR3 length equals 16 residues. The CDR3 protein is CASTGGGGTGNTEAFF. CDR3 coding DNA: TGTGCCAGCACCGGCGGCGGGGGGACCGGGAACACTGAAGCTTTCTTT. The variable domain in full, completed from reference TRBV5-8 and TRBJ1-1, reads EAGVTQSPTHLIKTRGQQATLRCSPISGHTSVYWYQQALGLGLQFLLWYDEGEERNRGNFPPRFSGRQFPNYSSELNVNALELEDSALYLCASTGGGGTGNTEAFFGQGTRLTVV.

This sequence joins TRBV2 and TRBJ2-5; D unclear. Trimming pared 4 bases from V and 3 bases from J, leaving 12 bases between. This CDR3 is built from 14 residues. Germline lookup yields CDR1 SNHLY and CDR2 FYNNEI. This CDR3 is CASSVVLGKETQYF. In nucleotides, the CDR3 is TGTGCCAGCAGTGTGGTCCTTGGCAAAGAGACCCAGTACTTC.

This rearrangement joins TRBV10-3 to TRBJ1-1, with 10 bases lining up with TRBD1. CDR3 length: 14 residues. V lost 0 bases to trimming and J lost 5 bases; unmatched junction nucleotides: 0. CDR1 is ENHRY, CDR2 SYGVKD, per germline. In DNA, the CDR3 is TGTGCCATCAGTGAGTCGGGACAGGGGACTGAAGCTTTCTTT. It yields the protein CAISESGQGTEAFF.

This clone came up once. The chain couples TRBV2 to TRBJ2-2; 7 bases are a match to TRBD1. Trimming at V came to 5 bases and at J to 1 base, leaving 7 bases not matched to a gene. In germline, CDR1 is SNHLY, CDR2 FYNNEI. The CDR3 contains 16 residues. The CDR3: CASSPSGQRNTGELFF. The CDR3 DNA reads as TGTGCCAGCAGTCCTTCGGGACAGAGGAACACCGGGGAGCTGTTTTTT.

The V and J genes are TRBV5-5 and TRBJ1-1, with 11 bases lining up with TRBD1. After removal of 3 bases from V and 4 bases from J, the junction contained 5 bases not matched to a gene. The CDR3 is made up of 15 amino acids. The germline CDR1 and CDR2 sequences are SGHKS and YYEKEE (reference sequence). The CDR3 sequence is CASSSGTGGGTEAFF. CDR3 sequence (DNA): TGTGCCAGCAGCTCCGGGACAGGGGGAGGCACTGAAGCTTTCTTT.

Of note for this clone: The conserved closing phenylalanine or tryptophan is absent in this CDR3, likely reflecting a read error. The DNA is omitted, as the CDR3 cannot be located on it reliably, and the CDR3 follows TCRdb's listing. The chain combines TRBV11-3 with TRBJ2-7; the table calls TRBD2, which could not be checked here. The CDR3 is 13 amino acids long, termini counted. Germline CDR1 SGHNT, CDR2 YENEEA. This CDR3 is CASSLDGIAGEAD.

The rearrangement uses TRBV19 and TRBJ1-3; 7 bases map to TRBD1. This CDR3 has 15 amino acids. The V and J ends lost 6 bases and 0 bases, in that order; junction bases with no gene match: 5. Per germline, CDR1 LNHDA and CDR2 SQIVND (reference sequence). The CDR3 sequence: CASSLTGNSGNTIYF. DNA of the CDR3: TGTGCCAGTAGCTTGACAGGGAACTCTGGAAACACCATATATTTT.

The rearrangement links TRBV7-2 to TRBJ2-3; D unclear. Looked up from germline, CDR1 is SGHTA and CDR2 is FQGNSA. V shed 1 base and J shed 6 bases, with 5 bases lying between them. The length of the CDR3 is 12 residues. The CDR3 here is CASSLVRDTQYF. CDR3 in DNA: TGTGCCAGCAGCTTAGTGAGGGATACGCAGTATTTT. Based on the CDR3 plus reference TRBV7-2 and TRBJ2-3, the full variable domain is GAGVSQSPSNKVTEKGKDVELRCDPISGHTALYWYRQSLGQGLEFLIYFQGNSAPDKSGLPSDRFSAERTGGSVSTLTIQRTQQEDSAVYLCASSLVRDTQYFGPGTRLTVL.

J is TRBJ2-7 and V is TRBV5-4; 12 nucleotides agree with TRBD1. V shed 4 bases and J 4 bases; nucleotides not matched to a gene: 6. Germline loops: CDR1 SGHNT, CDR2 YYREEE (reference sequence). This CDR3 contains 15 residues. This CDR3 reads CASSTGTGGWYEQYF. CDR3 nucleotides: TGTGCCAGCAGCACCGGGACAGGGGGCTGGTACGAGCAGTACTTC.

Concerning this clone: This sample includes further DNA sequences coding for the same CDR3. This CDR3 reads CASSQTGGIYEQYF. In DNA form, the CDR3 reads TGTGCCAGCAGCCAGACAGGGGGAATCTACGAGCAGTACTTC. The V call is TRBV7-6, the J call TRBJ2-7, with 9 bases that match TRBD1. The junction had 5 bases not matched to a gene; V was cut back by 5 bases and J by 3 bases. The germline V gene encodes CDR1 SGHVS and CDR2 FNYEAQ. The CDR3 extends over 14 amino acids.

This clone was observed a handful of times. The chain joins TRBV10-3 to TRBJ1-4; 9 bases align to TRBD1. CDR1 and CDR2 (germline): ENHRY, SYGVKD. This CDR3 is 14 amino acids long. V shed 4 bases, J shed 6 bases, and the junction held 3 bases outside the gene matches. CDR3 amino acids: CAISGDREDEKLFF. CDR3 bases: TGTGCCATCAGTGGGGACAGGGAGGATGAAAAACTGTTTTTT.

The chain couples TRBV20-1 to TRBJ2-3, with D unclear. V was shortened by 8 bases and J by 4 bases, with 10 bases between the two germline ends. The CDR3 has 11 residues. Germline V gives CDR1 DFQATT, CDR2 SNEGSKA (reference sequence). In DNA form, the CDR3 reads TGCAGTCTCCGAGATGCAGATACGCAGTATTTT. Its protein product is CSLRDADTQYF.

The rearrangement joins TRBV2 to TRBJ2-3, with TRBD2 as a possible D gene (5 bases). Germline CDR1 and CDR2: SNHLY and FYNNEI. This CDR3 is built from 15 residues. V shed 8 bases and J shed 1 base, with 16 bases lying between them. The CDR3 loop is CASRRMSGGTDTQYF. The CDR3, as DNA: TGTGCCAGCCGCAGAATGTCCGGGGGCACAGATACGCAGTATTTT. The whole variable domain, filled in from reference TRBV2 and TRBJ2-3, reads EPEVTQTPSHQVTQMGQEVILRCVPISNHLYFYWYRQILGQKVEFLVSFYNNEISEKSEIFDDQFSVERPDGSNFTLKIRSTKLEDSAMYFCASRRMSGGTDTQYFGPGTRLTVL.

The rearrangement joins TRBV5-1 to TRBJ2-6; perhaps TRBD1 as D (5 bases). Per the germline V gene, CDR1 is SGHRS and CDR2 is YFSETQ. This CDR3 has 15 residues. Trimming pared 0 bases from V and 2 bases from J, leaving 6 bases between. The CDR3 DNA sequence: TGCGCCAGCAGCTTGGCAGGGACTGGGGCCAACGTCCTGACTTTC. It specifies CASSLAGTGANVLTF.

The chain links TRBV6-1 to TRBJ1-5; TRBD1 is a possible D gene (6 bases). Germline CDR1 reads MNHNS; CDR2 reads SASEGT. V was trimmed by 6 bases and J by 7 bases, leaving 19 bases between them. CDR3 length: 15 amino acids. CDR3 sequence: CASRGAGEGYQPQHF. CDR3 nucleotides: TGTGCCAGCAGGGGGGCGGGGGAAGGATACCAGCCCCAGCATTTT.

The chain employs TRBV11-1 and TRBJ2-6, with D maybe TRBD1 (6 bases). The CDR3 contains 16 residues. V was shortened by 4 bases and J by 0 bases, with 10 bases between the two germline ends. The germline CDR1 and CDR2 sequences are SGHAT and FQDESV (reference sequence). DNA of the CDR3: TGTGCCAGCAGCTCTACAGGGACCTCTGGGGCCAACGTCCTGACTTTC. Translation gives CASSSTGTSGANVLTF.

This CDR3 is CASSTLAGQSSNEQFF. The CDR3 DNA reads as TGTGCCAGTAGTACCTTAGCGGGACAGTCCTCGAATGAGCAGTTCTTC. The chain has TRBV19 and TRBJ2-1, with D possibly matching TRBD2 (8 bases). Trimming cost V 4 bases and J 7 bases, with 20 bases left between them. Per germline, CDR1 LNHDA and CDR2 SQIVND (reference sequence). CDR3 length: 16 amino acids.

The V call is TRBV28, the J call TRBJ2-4; 8 bases fit TRBD1. CDR3 length equals 14 residues. CDR1 and CDR2 from the germline V gene are MDHEN and SYDVKM. V trimming: 4 bases; J trimming: 5 bases; junction bases outside the gene matches: 4. In DNA, the CDR3 is TGTGCCAGCAGTTATCCAGGGGGCGAAAACATTCAGTACTTC. Amino acids: CASSYPGGENIQYF.

This clone was detected once. The chain joins TRBV9 to TRBJ1-2; TRBD1 matches 9 bases. CDR1 and CDR2 (germline): SGDLS, YYNGEE. This CDR3 spans 16 amino acids. V lost 4 bases and J lost 4; bases outside the gene matches: 11. The chain's CDR3 is CASSPTGTGRIYGYTF. DNA of the CDR3: TGTGCCAGCAGCCCCACCGGGACAGGGAGGATCTATGGCTACACCTTC.